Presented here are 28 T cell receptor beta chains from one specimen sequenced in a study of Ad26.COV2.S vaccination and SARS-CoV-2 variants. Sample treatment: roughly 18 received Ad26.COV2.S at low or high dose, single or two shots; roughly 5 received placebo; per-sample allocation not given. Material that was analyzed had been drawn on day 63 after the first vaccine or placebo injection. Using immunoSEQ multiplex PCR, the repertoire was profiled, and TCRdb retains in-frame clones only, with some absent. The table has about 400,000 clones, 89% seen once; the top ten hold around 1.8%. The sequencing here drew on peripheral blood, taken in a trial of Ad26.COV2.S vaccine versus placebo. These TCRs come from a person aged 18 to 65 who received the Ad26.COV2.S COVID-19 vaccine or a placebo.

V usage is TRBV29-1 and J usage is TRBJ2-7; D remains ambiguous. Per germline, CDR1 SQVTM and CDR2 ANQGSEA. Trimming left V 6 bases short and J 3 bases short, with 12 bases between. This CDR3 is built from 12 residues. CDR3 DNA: TGCAGCGTGGCGTTGGGCGGCTACGAGCAGTACTTC. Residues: CSVALGGYEQYF.

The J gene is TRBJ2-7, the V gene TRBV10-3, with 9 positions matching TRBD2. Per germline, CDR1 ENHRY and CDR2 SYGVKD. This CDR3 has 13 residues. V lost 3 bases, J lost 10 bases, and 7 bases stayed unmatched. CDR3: CAISDFGREGQYF. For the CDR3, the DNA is TGTGCCATCAGTGACTTCGGGCGGGAGGGCCAGTACTTC.

CDR3 DNA: TGTGCCAGCAGTTTCTCCACCACGGAGACCCAGTACTTC. It is translated as CASSFSTTETQYF. This chain connects TRBV12-3 or TRBV12-4 to TRBJ2-5, with D unclear. The CDR3 length is 13 residues. Between the trimmed V and J ends, which lost 3 bases and 5 bases, there was a span of 10 bases.

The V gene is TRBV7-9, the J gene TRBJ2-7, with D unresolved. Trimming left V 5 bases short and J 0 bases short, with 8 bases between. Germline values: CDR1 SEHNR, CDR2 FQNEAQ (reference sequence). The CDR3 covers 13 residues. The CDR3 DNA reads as TGTGCCAGCAGCCCGACATCCTCCTACGAGCAGTACTTC. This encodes CASSPTSSYEQYF. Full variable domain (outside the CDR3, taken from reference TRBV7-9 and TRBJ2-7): DTGVSQNPRHKITKRGQNVTFRCDPISEHNRLYWYRQTLGQGPEFLTYFQNEAQLEKSRLLSDRFSAERPKGSFSTLEIQRTEQGDSAMYLCASSPTSSYEQYFGPGTRLTVT.

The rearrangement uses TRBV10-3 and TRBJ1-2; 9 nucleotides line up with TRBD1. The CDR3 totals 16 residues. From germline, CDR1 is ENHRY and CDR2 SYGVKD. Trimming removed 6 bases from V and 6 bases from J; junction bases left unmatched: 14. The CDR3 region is CAIRPQGAQRFDGYTF. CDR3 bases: TGTGCCATCAGACCACAGGGGGCGCAAAGATTTGATGGCTACACCTTC.

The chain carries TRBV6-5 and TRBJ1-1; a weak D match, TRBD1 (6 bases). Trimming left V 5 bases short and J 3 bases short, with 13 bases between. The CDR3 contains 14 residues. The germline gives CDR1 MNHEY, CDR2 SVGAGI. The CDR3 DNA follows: TGTGCCAGCAGTCAGGGGCCCTACGACACTGAAGCTTTCTTT. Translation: CASSQGPYDTEAFF.

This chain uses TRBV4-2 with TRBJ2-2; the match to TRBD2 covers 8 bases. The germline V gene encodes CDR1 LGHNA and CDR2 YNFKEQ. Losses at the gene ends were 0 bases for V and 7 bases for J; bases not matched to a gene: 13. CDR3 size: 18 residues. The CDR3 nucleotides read TGTGCCAGCAGCCAAGATCGGGGGCGGGAGGTCGGCGGCGGGGAGCTGTTTTTT. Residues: CASSQDRGREVGGGELFF.

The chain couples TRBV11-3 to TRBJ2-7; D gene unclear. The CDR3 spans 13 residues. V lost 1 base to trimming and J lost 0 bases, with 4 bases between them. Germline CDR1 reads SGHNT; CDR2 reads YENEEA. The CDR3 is CASSLVSSYEQYF. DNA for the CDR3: TGTGCCAGCAGCTTAGTTAGCTCCTACGAGCAGTACTTC.

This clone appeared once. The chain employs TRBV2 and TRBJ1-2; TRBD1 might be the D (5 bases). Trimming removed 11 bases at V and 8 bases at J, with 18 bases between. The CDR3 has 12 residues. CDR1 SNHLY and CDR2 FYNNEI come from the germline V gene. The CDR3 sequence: CAARWGGPGYTF. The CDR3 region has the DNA TGTGCCGCCCGTTGGGGGGGTCCAGGCTACACCTTC.

The CDR3 loop reads CASSFNSYEQYF. In nucleotides, the CDR3 is TGTGCCAGCAGCTTTAATTCCTACGAGCAGTACTTC. The rearrangement joins TRBV7-9 to TRBJ2-7; D is ambiguous. The CDR3 length is 12 residues. Between the trimmed V and J ends, which lost 3 bases and 1 base, there was a span of 4 bases. Germline V gene data show CDR1 as SEHNR and CDR2 as FQNEAQ (reference sequence).

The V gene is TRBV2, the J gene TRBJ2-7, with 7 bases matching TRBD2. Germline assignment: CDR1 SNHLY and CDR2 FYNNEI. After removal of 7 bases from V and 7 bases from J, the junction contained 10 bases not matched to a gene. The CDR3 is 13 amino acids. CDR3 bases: TGTGCCAGCACGGCTAGCGGAGTGCAGGAGCAGTACTTC. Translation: CASTASGVQEQYF.

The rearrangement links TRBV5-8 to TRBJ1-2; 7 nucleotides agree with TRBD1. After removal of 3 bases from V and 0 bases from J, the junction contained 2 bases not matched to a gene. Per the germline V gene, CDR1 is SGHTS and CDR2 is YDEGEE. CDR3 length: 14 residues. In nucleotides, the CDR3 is TGTGCCAGCAGCTGGGGGACAGCTAACTATGGCTACACCTTC. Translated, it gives CASSWGTANYGYTF.

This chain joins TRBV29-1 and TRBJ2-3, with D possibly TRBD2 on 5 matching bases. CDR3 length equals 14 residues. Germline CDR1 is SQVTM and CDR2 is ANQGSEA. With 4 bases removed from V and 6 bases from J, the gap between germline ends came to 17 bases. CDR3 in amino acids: CSVVGRGSGDTQYF. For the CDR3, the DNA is TGCAGCGTTGTGGGTCGTGGGAGTGGGGATACGCAGTATTTT.

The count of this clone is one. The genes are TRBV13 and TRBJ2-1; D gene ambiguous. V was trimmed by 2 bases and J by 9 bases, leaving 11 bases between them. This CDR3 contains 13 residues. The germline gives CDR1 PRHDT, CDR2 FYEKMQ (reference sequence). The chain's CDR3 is CASSLSSLGEQFF. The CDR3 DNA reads TGTGCCAGCAGCTTAAGTAGCCTGGGTGAGCAGTTCTTC.

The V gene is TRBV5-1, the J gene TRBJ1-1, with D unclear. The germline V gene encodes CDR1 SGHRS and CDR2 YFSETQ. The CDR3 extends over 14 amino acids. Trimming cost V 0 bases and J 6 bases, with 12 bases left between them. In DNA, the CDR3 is TGCGCCAGCAGCTTGGGACGGCCCCTCTCTGAAGCTTTCTTT. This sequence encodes CASSLGRPLSEAFF.

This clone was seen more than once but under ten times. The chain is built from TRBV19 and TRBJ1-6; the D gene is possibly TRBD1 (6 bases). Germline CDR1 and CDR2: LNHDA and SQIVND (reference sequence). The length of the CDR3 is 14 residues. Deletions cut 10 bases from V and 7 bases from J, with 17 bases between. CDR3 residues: CATRTRDNNSPLHF. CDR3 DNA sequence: TGTGCCACTCGGACCCGGGACAACAATTCACCCCTCCACTTT.

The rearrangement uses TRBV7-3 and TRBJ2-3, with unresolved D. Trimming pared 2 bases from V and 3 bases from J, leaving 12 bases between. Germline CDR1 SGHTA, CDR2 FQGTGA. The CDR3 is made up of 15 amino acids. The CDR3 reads CASSLGPGSTDTQYF. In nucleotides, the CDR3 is TGTGCCAGCAGCTTAGGTCCGGGTTCGACAGATACGCAGTATTTT.

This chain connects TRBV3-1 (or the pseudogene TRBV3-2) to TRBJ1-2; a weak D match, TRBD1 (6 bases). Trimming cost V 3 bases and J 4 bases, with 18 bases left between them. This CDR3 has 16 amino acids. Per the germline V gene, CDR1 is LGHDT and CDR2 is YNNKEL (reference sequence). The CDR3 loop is CASSHNGGRGIYGYTF. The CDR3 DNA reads TGTGCCAGCAGCCACAATGGGGGGCGCGGTATCTATGGCTACACCTTC.

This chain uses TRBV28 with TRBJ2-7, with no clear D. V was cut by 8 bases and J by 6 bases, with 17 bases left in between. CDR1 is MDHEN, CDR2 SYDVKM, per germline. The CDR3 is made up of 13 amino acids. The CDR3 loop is CASHSGQLGEQYF. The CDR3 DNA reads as TGTGCCAGCCATTCTGGGCAGCTTGGCGAGCAGTACTTC.

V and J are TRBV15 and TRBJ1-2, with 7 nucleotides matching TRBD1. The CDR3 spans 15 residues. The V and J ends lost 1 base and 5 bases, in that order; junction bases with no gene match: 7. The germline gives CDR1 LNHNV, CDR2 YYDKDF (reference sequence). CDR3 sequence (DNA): TGTGCCACCAGCAGAGGGGGGACAGACCTATATGGCTACACCTTC. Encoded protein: CATSRGGTDLYGYTF.

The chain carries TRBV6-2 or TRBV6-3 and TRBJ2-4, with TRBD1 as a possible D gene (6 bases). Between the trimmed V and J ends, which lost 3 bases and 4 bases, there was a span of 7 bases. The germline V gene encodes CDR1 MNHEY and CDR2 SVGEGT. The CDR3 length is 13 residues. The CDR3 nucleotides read TGTGCCAGCAGTTATACAGGGAAAAACATTCAGTACTTC. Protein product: CASSYTGKNIQYF.

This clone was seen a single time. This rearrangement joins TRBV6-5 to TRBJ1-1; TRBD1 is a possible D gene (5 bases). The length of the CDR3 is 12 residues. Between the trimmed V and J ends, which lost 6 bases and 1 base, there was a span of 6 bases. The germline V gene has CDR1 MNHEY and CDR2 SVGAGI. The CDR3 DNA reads TGTGCCAGCAGGACAGAGAACACTGAAGCTTTCTTT. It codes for CASRTENTEAFF.

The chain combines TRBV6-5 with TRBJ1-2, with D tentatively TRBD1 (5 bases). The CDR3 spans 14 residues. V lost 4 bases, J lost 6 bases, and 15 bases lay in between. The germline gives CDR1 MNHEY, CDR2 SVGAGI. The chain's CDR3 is CASSLGTVNNGYTF. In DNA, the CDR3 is TGTGCCAGCAGTTTAGGGACCGTTAATAATGGCTACACCTTC.

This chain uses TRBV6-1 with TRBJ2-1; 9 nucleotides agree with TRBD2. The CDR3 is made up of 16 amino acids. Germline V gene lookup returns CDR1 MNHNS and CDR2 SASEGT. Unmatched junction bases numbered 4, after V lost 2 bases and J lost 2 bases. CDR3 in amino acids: CASSEMGLAAYNEQFF. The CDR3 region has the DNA TGTGCCAGCAGTGAAATGGGACTAGCCGCCTACAATGAGCAGTTCTTC.

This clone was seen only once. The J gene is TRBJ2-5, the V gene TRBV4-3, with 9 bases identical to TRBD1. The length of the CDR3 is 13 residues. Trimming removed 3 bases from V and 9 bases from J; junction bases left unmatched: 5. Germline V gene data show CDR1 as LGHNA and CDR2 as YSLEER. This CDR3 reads CASSQDRGRAQYF. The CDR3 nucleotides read TGCGCCAGCAGCCAGGACAGGGGACGAGCCCAGTACTTC.

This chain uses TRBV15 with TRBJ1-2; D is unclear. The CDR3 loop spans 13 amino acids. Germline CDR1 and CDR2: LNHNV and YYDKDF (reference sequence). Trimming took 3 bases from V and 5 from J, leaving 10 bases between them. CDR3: CATSRGDPYGYTF. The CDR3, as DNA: TGTGCCACCAGCAGGGGCGACCCGTATGGCTACACCTTC.

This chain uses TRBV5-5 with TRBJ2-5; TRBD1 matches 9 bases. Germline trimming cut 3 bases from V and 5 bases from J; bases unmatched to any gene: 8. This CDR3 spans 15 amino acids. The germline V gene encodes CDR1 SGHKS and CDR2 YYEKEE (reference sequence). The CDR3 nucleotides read TGTGCCAGCAGCTACTCCGGGACAGGGTGGGAGACCCAGTACTTC. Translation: CASSYSGTGWETQYF.

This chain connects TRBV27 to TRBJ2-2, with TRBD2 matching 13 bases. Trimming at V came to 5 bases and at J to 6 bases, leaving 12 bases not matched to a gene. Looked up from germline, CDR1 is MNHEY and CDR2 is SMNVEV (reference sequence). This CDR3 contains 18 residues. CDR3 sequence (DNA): TGTGCCAGCAGTACATACCGGACTAGCGGGAGTAGGTCCGGGGAGCTGTTTTTT. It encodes CASSTYRTSGSRSGELFF.